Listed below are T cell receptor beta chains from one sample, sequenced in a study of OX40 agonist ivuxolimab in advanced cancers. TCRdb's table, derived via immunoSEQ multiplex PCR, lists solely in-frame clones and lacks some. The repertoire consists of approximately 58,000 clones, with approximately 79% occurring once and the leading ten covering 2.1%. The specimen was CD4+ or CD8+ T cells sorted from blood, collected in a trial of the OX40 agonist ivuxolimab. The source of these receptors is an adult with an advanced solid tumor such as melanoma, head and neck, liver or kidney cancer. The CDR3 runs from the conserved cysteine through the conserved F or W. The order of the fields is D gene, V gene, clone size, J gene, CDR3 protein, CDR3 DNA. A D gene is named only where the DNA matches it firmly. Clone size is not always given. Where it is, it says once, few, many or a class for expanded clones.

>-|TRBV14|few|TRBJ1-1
CASSQVYGGTEAFF
TGTGCCAGCAGCCAAGTGTATGGAGGCACTGAAGCTTTCTTT
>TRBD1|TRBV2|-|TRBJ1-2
CASRSAGGIYGYTF
TGTGCCAGCAGATCGGCAGGGGGTATCTATGGCTACACCTTC
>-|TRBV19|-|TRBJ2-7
CASRSRGEYEQYF
TGTGCCAGTAGGTCAAGGGGAGAGTACGAGCAGTACTTC
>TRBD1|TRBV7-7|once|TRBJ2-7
CASSLGPGQNYEQYF
TGTGCTAGCAGCTTGGGTCCGGGACAGAACTACGAGCAGTACTTC
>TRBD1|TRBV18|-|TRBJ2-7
CASKQGERSEQYF
TGTGCCAGCAAACAGGGGGAGCGGAGCGAGCAGTACTTC
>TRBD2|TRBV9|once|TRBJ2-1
CASSADLAGYNEQFF
TGTGCCAGCAGCGCAGACTTAGCGGGGTACAATGAGCAGTTCTTC
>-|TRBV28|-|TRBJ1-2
CASRNAGGQANYGYTF
TGTGCCAGCAGGAACGCCGGGGGCCAAGCTAACTATGGCTACACCTTC
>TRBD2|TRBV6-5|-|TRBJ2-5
CASSEAGETQYF
TGTGCCAGCAGTGAAGCGGGGGAGACCCAGTACTTC
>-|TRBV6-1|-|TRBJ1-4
CASRGLTANEKLFF
TGTGCCAGCAGGGGTTTGACAGCTAATGAAAAACTGTTTTTT
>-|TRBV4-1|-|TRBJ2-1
CASSQDWPAGYNEQFF
TGCGCCAGCAGCCAAGATTGGCCAGCTGGGTACAATGAGCAGTTCTTC
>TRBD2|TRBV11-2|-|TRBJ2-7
CASSLGSGSGGQYF
TGTGCCAGCAGCCTAGGTAGCGGGAGCGGAGGGCAGTACTTC
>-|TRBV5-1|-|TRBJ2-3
CASSLDQPTDTQYF
TGCGCCAGCAGCTTGGACCAGCCCACAGATACGCAGTATTTT
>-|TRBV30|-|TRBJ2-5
CAWSVLETQYF
TGTGCCTGGAGTGTTTTGGAGACCCAGTACTTC
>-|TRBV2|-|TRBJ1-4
CASSGRVNEKLFF
TGTGCCAGCTCGGGGAGGGTTAATGAAAAACTGTTTTTT
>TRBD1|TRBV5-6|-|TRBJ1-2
CASSPGGATGANYGYTF
TGTGCCAGCAGCCCTGGGGGTGCGACAGGGGCTAACTATGGCTACACCTTC
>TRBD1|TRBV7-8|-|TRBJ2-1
CASSLVTGRYNEQFF
TGTGCCAGCAGCTTAGTGACAGGGCGCTACAATGAGCAGTTCTTC
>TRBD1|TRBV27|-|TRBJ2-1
CASRQDRGTYNEQFF
TGTGCCAGCAGGCAGGACAGGGGCACCTACAATGAGCAGTTCTTC
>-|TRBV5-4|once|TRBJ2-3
CASSLGLDDTQYF
TGTGCCAGCAGCTTGGGGCTAGATGATACGCAGTATTTT
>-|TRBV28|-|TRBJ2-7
CASSLWSVGEQYF
TGTGCCAGCAGTTTATGGAGCGTCGGGGAGCAGTACTTC
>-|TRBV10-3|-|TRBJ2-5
CAISPAQGKETQYF
TGTGCCATCAGTCCCGCCCAAGGGAAAGAGACCCAGTACTTC
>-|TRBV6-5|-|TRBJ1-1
CASSLGLGGAEAFF
TGTGCCAGCAGTTTGGGGCTAGGGGGAGCTGAAGCTTTCTTT
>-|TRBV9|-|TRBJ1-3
CASSVASAASGNTIYF
TGTGCCAGCAGCGTAGCATCTGCTGCCTCTGGAAACACCATATATTTT
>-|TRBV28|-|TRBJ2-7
CASSLRPDEQYF
TGTGCCAGCAGTTTACGGCCAGACGAGCAGTACTTC
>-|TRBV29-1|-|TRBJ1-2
CSVEEGNYGYTF
TGCAGCGTTGAGGAGGGAAACTATGGCTACACCTTC